This TCR beta chain was profiled in a study of blood T cells in healthy people across ages. This CDR3 region has 16 residues. V shed 3 bases, J shed 1 base, and the junction held 5 bases outside the gene matches. Germline loops: CDR1 MNHEY, CDR2 SMNVEV (reference sequence). Study-level findings and limits: Researchers judged that diversity estimates from one million T cells fell short of true values.

A second PCR, run for roughly 7 to 12 cycles, used a sample-barcoded 5' primer plus a J-beta primer mix. TCRdb re-called the 5' RACE reads through MiXCR, storing one row per CDR3 protein. The data show 850,000 to 1,000,000 distinct CDR3 sequences, approximately 49% seen once. On this clonotype: No antigen is known for it.

Sequencing was done on a sample of blood. The clonotype originates from a man aged 25-45 years in good health. The chain combines TRBV27 with TRBJ2-3, with 9 bases matching TRBD2. CDR3 loop: CASSLYIAGGTDTQYF. The CDR3 DNA sequence: TGTGCCAGCAGTTTGTACATAGCGGGGGGCACAGATACGCAGTATTTT.